This TCR beta chain was captured in a study of CD8 T cells in Susac syndrome. This CDR3 has 15 amino acids. Trimming pared 1 base from V and 0 bases from J, leaving 9 bases between. CDR1 is MGHRA and CDR2 is YSYEKL in the germline V gene. Reverse transcription of about 0.45 to 1 ug RNA was performed with random hexamers. Amplification of TCR beta CDR3 used immunoSEQ multiplex PCR across 54 Vbeta and 13 Jbeta. One entry per CDR3 protein results from TCRdb running MiXCR on the immunoSEQ multiplex PCR reads. The sample has roughly 120,000 distinct CDR3 sequences, around 94% seen once. In regard to this clonotype: Its cognate antigen is unknown.

Points from the study as a whole: It was acknowledged in the study that its TCR sequencing and HLA analysis involved a relatively small number of individuals.

This sequence was found in a human donor in good health. This chain joins TRBV4-1 and TRBJ1-1; D gene ambiguous. Source material: CD4+ T cells from PBMCs. CDR3 nucleotides: TGCGCCAGCAGCCAAGTTGGGTCCTTGAACACTGAAGCTTTCTTT. It translates to CASSQVGSLNTEAFF.